The following is a T cell receptor (beta chain) sequence with its context. Its antigen is still unknown. This sample was taken from a study of Tregs in tolerant kidney transplant recipients. Study-wide results and limits: Validation in larger populations is needed because few patients were studied.

Profiling relied on immunoSEQ multiplex PCR, and the TCRdb table lists in-frame clones only, not all of them. Here the sample spans 15,000 to 20,000 clones, around 55% being singletons. Between the trimmed V and J ends, which lost 1 base and 5 bases, there was a span of 17 bases. The CDR3 consists of 15 residues. The V gene's germline CDR1 is GTSNPN and CDR2 SVGIG (reference sequence). The sequence was collected from a human donor in good health. Sequenced: Tregs from blood cultured with allogeneic cells. J is TRBJ1-1 and V is TRBV30, with D perhaps matching TRBD1 (5 bases). CDR3 loop: CAWSGTIGWGTEAFF. The DNA for the CDR3 is TGTGCCTGGAGTGGAACGATAGGATGGGGGACTGAAGCTTTCTTT.